Many counts were recorded for the clone carrying this T cell receptor beta chain. Its antigen is unknown. This CDR3 is 15 amino acids long. Germline CDR1 and CDR2: MNHNS and SASEGT. Unmatched junction bases numbered 8, after V lost 5 bases and J lost 2 bases. Amplification yielded TCR beta CDR3 regions, with RNA transcripts as the source. Initially, a first-round RT-PCR of the TCR CDR3 employed the HTBI primer set. TCRdb recomputed calls from the multiplex PCR reads with MiXCR, one row per CDR3 protein. The data show about 640,000 distinct CDR3 sequences, roughly 20% seen once. The data are from a study of T cells in Graves' hyperthyroidism and ophthalmopathy. At the level of the study: Peripheral blood was obtained at initial diagnosis, preceding any treatment. Study conclusions and caveats: Ophthalmopathy prediction by the model preceded onset by a median about 6.5 months.

This chain joins TRBV6-1 and TRBJ2-7, with TRBD1 matching 8 bases. Sequenced: blood. This TCR was sampled from a man in his thirties or forties with Graves' ophthalmopathy. CDR3: CASSYTGTGPYEQYF. The CDR3 bases are TGTGCCAGCAGTTATACCGGGACAGGACCCTACGAGCAGTACTTC.